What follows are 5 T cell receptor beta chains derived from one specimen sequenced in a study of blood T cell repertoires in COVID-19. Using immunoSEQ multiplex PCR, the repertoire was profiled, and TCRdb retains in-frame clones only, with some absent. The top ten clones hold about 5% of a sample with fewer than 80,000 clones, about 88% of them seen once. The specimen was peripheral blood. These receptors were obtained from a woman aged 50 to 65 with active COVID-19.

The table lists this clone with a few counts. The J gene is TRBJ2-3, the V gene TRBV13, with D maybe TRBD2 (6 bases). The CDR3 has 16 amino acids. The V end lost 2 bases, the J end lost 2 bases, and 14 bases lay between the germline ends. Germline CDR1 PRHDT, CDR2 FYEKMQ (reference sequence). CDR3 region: CASSLRPGGYTDTQYF. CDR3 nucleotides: TGTGCCAGCAGCTTACGCCCCGGGGGTTACACAGATACGCAGTATTTT.

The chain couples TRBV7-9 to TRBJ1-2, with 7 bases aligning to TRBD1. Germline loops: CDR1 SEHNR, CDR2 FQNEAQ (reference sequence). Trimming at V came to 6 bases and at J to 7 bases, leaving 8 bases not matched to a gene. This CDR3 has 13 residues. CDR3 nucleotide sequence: TGTGCCAGCAGTTTCACAGGGGTCTCTGGCTACACCTTC. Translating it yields CASSFTGVSGYTF.

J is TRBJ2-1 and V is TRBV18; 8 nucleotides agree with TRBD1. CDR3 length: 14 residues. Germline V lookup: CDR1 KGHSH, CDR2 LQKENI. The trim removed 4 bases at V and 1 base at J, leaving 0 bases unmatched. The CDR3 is CASSRDRSYNEQFF. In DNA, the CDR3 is TGTGCCAGCTCACGGGACAGGTCCTACAATGAGCAGTTCTTC.

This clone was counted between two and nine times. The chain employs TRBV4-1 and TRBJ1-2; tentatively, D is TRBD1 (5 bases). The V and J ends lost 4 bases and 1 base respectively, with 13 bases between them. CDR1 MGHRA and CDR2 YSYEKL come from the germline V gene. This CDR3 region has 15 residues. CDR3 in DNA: TGCGCCAGCAGCCCCCCGACGGGGGTTAACTATGGCTACACCTTC. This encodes CASSPPTGVNYGYTF.

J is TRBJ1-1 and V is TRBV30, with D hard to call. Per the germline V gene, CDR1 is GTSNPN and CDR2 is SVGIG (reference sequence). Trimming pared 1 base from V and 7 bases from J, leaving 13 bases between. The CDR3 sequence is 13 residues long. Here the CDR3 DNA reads TGTGCCTGGAGTGACCACGGGGTCCTTGAAGCTTTCTTT. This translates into CAWSDHGVLEAFF.